This paragraph reports one T cell receptor (beta chain). Its antigen is unknown. Extractions gave at least 5.5 micrograms of total RNA per sample. This sample is drawn from a study of blood T cells in healthy people across ages. Together with a sample-barcoded 5' primer, a J-beta primer mix was included in a second PCR lasting 7 to 11 cycles. TCRdb independently ran MiXCR on the 5' RACE reads; one entry per CDR3 protein. The sample consists of approximately 730,000 distinct CDR3 sequences, 50% to 65% of them appearing once. Study-wide findings and caveats: CMV infection status of these donors was not known. A strong correlation was seen between TCR beta diversity and naive T cell percentage. There were more naive CD4+ cells and higher diversity in long-lived donors than in aged donors.

Looked up from germline, CDR1 is SNHLY and CDR2 is FYNNEI. V gave up 7 bases and J gave up 7 bases, with 14 bases separating them. The CDR3 runs to 13 residues. The source is a man older than 75 in good health. Sequenced: blood. The J gene is TRBJ2-1, the V gene TRBV2; no reliable D call. The CDR3, as DNA: TGTGCCAGCACCTCGGTGTCACGGAATGAGCAGTTCTTC. Translation: CASTSVSRNEQFF.